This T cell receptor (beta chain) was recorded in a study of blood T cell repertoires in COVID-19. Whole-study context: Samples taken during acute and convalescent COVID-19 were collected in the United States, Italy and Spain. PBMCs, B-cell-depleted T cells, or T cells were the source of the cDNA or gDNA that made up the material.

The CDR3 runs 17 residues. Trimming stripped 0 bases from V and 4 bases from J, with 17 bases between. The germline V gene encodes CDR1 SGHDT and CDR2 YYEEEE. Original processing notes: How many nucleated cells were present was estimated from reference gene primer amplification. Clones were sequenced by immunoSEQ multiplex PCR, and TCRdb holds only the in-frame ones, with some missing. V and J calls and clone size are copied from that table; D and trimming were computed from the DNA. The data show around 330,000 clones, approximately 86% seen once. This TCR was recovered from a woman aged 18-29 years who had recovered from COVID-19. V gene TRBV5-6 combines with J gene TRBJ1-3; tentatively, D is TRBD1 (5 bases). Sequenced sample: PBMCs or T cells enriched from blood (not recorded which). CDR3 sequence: CASSLVVTGVTGNTIYF. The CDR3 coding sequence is TGTGCCAGCAGCTTGGTCGTCACGGGGGTCACGGGAAACACCATATATTTT. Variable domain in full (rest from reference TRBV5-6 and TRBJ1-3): DAGVTQSPTHLIKTRGQQVTLRCSPKSGHDTVSWYQQALGQGPQFIFQYYEEEERQRGNFPDRFSGHQFPNYSSELNVNALLLGDSALYLCASSLVVTGVTGNTIYFGEGSWLTVV.